The entry that follows covers one T cell receptor (beta chain) sequence. Its matching antigen is unknown. Sequencing used immunoSEQ multiplex PCR; TCRdb keeps in-frame clones, though not all of them. The table includes over 75,000 clones, around 87% detected once. V was trimmed by 0 bases and J by 0 bases, leaving 6 bases between them. Per the germline V gene, CDR1 is SGHRS and CDR2 is YFSETQ. The CDR3 totals 14 residues. The source of the sample is a study of OX40 agonist ivuxolimab in advanced cancers. Study-level background: Three patients showed partial responses: one hepatocellular carcinoma and two cutaneous melanoma cases.

Whole-study findings and limits: It was not determined which antigens were specifically recognized by the peripheral T cells that had undergone clonal expansion. Clonal expansion from baseline to week 6 occurred in both CD4+ and CD8+ T cells. Also showing low normalized T-cell clonal expansion were some of the nonresponders.

This specimen was CD4+ or CD8+ T cells sorted from blood, taken in a trial of the OX40 agonist ivuxolimab. This TCR derives from an adult with an advanced solid tumor such as melanoma, head and neck, liver or kidney cancer. The chain employs TRBV5-1 and TRBJ1-1, with unresolved D. Here the CDR3 reads CASSLGVLNTEAFF. CDR3 nucleotides: TGCGCCAGCAGCTTGGGGGTTTTGAACACTGAAGCTTTCTTT.